The rows below give T cell receptor beta chains drawn from one sample of a study of OX40 agonist ivuxolimab in advanced cancers. Produced via immunoSEQ multiplex PCR; TCRdb's table is partial and in-frame only. Here the sample spans approximately 39,000 clones, approximately 90% being singletons. Sequencing used CD4+ or CD8+ T cells sorted from blood, obtained in a trial of the OX40 agonist ivuxolimab. The receptors come from an adult with an advanced solid tumor such as melanoma, head and neck, liver or kidney cancer. Each CDR3 is given with its conserved first and last residue. Each record gives: J gene, clone size, V gene, D gene, CDR3 DNA, CDR3 protein. A D gene is named only where the DNA matches it firmly. The size field is filled for only some rows; it gives once, few, many or a size class.

J: TRBJ1-6; size: -; V: TRBV30; D: -; DNA: TGTGCCTGGAAACCGGGGCTGGCCTATAATTCACCCCTCCACTTT; CDR3: CAWKPGLAYNSPLHF
J: TRBJ2-5; size: -; V: TRBV13; D: TRBD1; DNA: TGTGCCAGCAGCTTGGACAGGGGGGAGACCCAGTACTTC; CDR3: CASSLDRGETQYF
J: TRBJ1-6; size: few; V: TRBV4-1; D: -; DNA: TGCGCCAGCAGCCAAGCCAGGTCGAATTCACCCCTCCACTTT; CDR3: CASSQARSNSPLHF
J: TRBJ2-7; size: -; V: TRBV29-1; D: -; DNA: TGCAGCGTTGCCCCGGACAGCTCCTACGAGCAGTACTTC; CDR3: CSVAPDSSYEQYF
J: TRBJ2-7; size: -; V: TRBV6-6; D: -; DNA: TGTGCCAGCAGTTACTCAGGCACCTCCTACGAGCAGTACTTC; CDR3: CASSYSGTSYEQYF
J: TRBJ2-7; size: once; V: TRBV27; D: -; DNA: TGTGCCAGCAGTTTATCAGGGGGAGGTTACGAGCAGTACTTC; CDR3: CASSLSGGGYEQYF
J: TRBJ1-2; size: -; V: TRBV29-1; D: -; DNA: TGCAGCGTTGGCTCAGCGGATGGCTACACCTTC; CDR3: CSVGSADGYTF
J: TRBJ2-3; size: -; V: TRBV19; D: TRBD1; DNA: TGTGCCAGTAGTACACAGGGGCCGGTTTCGCCAGATACGCAGTATTTT; CDR3: CASSTQGPVSPDTQYF
J: TRBJ1-5; size: few; V: TRBV29-1; D: -; DNA: TGCAGCGTTGAAGCGACCGGCGCCCAGCATTTT; CDR3: CSVEATGAQHF
J: TRBJ2-2; size: -; V: TRBV9; D: -; DNA: TGTGCCAGCGAGAAGGCCGGGGAGCTGTTTTTT; CDR3: CASEKAGELFF
J: TRBJ2-3; size: -; V: TRBV28; D: TRBD2; DNA: TGTGCCAGCCTCAACCGAGCGGGGATTTACACAGATACGCAGTATTTT; CDR3: CASLNRAGIYTDTQYF
J: TRBJ1-3; size: -; V: TRBV7-8; D: -; DNA: TGTGCCAGCAGCCTCCTCGTCGGCTCTGGAAACACCATATATTTT; CDR3: CASSLLVGSGNTIYF
J: TRBJ2-1; size: -; V: TRBV6-5; D: -; DNA: TGTGCCAGCAGGGCCGACAGGAACAATGAGCAGTTCTTC; CDR3: CASRADRNNEQFF
J: TRBJ1-2; size: -; V: TRBV6-5; D: TRBD1; DNA: TGTGCCAGCAGTCCCGGACAGGTGACATATGGCTACACCTTC; CDR3: CASSPGQVTYGYTF
J: TRBJ2-5; size: once; V: TRBV11-2; D: -; DNA: TGTGCCAGCAGCTTAAGCCAGGGACAAGAGACCCAGTACTTC; CDR3: CASSLSQGQETQYF
J: TRBJ2-2; size: once; V: TRBV15; D: TRBD2; DNA: TGTGCCACCAGCAGAGATCGGGAGGGGATGAACACCGGGGAGCTGTTTTTT; CDR3: CATSRDREGMNTGELFF
J: TRBJ1-4; size: once; V: TRBV4-1; D: -; DNA: TGCGCCAGCAGCCAACTTTCAGGGGAGTTTGAAAAACTGTTTTTT; CDR3: CASSQLSGEFEKLFF
J: TRBJ2-7; size: -; V: TRBV9; D: TRBD1; DNA: TGTGCCAGCAGCATATCGACAGGGGCCGAGCAGTACTTC; CDR3: CASSISTGAEQYF
J: TRBJ1-2; size: -; V: TRBV5-6; D: -; DNA: TGTGCCAGCAGCTTGTTGAAACAGGGTGACTATGGCTACACCTTC; CDR3: CASSLLKQGDYGYTF
J: TRBJ2-7; size: once; V: TRBV28; D: -; DNA: TGTGCCAGCAGTTTCATCAGCTACGAGCAGTACTTC; CDR3: CASSFISYEQYF
J: TRBJ1-5; size: -; V: TRBV7-6; D: -; DNA: TGTGCCAGCAGCTTAGCGGGACAGCCCCAGCATTTT; CDR3: CASSLAGQPQHF
J: TRBJ1-1; size: -; V: TRBV11-2; D: -; DNA: TGTGCCAGCAGCCAAGGGTTGCCGGGGGCTTTCTTT; CDR3: CASSQGLPGAFF
J: TRBJ2-7; size: -; V: TRBV19; D: -; DNA: TGTGCCAGTAGTACAGGGAACGAGCAGTACTTC; CDR3: CASSTGNEQYF
J: TRBJ1-1; size: -; V: TRBV7-2; D: -; DNA: TGTGCCAGCAGCCATTTTAACTTAGGGGGTTACACTGAAGCTTTCTTT; CDR3: CASSHFNLGGYTEAFF
J: TRBJ2-7; size: -; V: TRBV30; D: -; DNA: TGTGCCTGGAGTGGTGAGGGGGGTAACTACGAGCAGTACTTC; CDR3: CAWSGEGGNYEQYF